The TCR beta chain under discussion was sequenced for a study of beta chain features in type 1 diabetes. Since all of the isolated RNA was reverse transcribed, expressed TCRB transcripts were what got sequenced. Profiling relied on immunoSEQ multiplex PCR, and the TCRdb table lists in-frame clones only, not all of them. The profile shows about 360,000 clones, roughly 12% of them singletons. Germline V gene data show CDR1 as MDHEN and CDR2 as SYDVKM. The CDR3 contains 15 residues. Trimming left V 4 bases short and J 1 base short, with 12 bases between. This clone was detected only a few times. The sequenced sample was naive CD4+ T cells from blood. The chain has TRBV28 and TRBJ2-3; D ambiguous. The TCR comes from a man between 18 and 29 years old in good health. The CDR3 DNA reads TGTGCCAGCAGTTCTCCAGGATCTCGCACAGATACGCAGTATTTT. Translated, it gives CASSSPGSRTDTQYF.